Sequencing of this T cell receptor (beta chain) was carried out in a study of patients with pleural tuberculosis (dated by TCRdb to the mid-2010s). TCRdb names Illumina Genome Analyzer IIx as the instrument used. TCRdb reran the public reads through fastp at Q25 and MiXCR, keeping productive beta chains. All rows with the same CDR3 protein become a single entry with the most common DNA and genes. This sample lists around 49,000 distinct CDR3 sequences; 7.3% were detected once. The top ten clones comprise 16% of the sample. The junction shows trimming of 7 bases on V and 6 bases on J, plus 15 bases between the germline ends. There are 13 amino acids in the CDR3, from cysteine to phenylalanine inclusive. The entry retains the CDR3 DNA only, 39 bases that are in frame from base 1. Reading the germline V gene gives CDR1 SGHAT and CDR2 FQNNGV. This clonotype was recorded many times. Its recognized antigen is unknown. Nothing much larger sits one base from this clone, and base qualities are not available.

The chain was built from TRBV11-2 and TRBJ1-1, with the D segment identity uncertain. The sequence came from a human donor with pleural tuberculosis. The CDR3 reads CASTITGAPEAFF. The DNA sequence is given as TGTGCCAGCACTATTACCGGTGCACCTGAAGCTTTCTTT.